Listed here is a single T cell receptor beta chain. Antigen unknown. Deep was the level at which the assay was run. TCRdb's table, derived via immunoSEQ multiplex PCR, lists solely in-frame clones and lacks some. The sample has about 2.1 million clones; roughly 95% are singletons. This record comes from a study of shared clonotypes between healthy human individuals. Study findings and constraints: A reduction in generation probabilities was seen for non-shared clonotypes relative to those shared by all four donors.

Naive-designated CD8 cells lacked CD45RO, were positively enriched for CCR7, and omitted terminally differentiated effector memory CD45RA+ cells. This CDR3 region has 15 residues. CDR1 and CDR2 (germline): SGHAT, FQNNGV. V lost 0 bases and J 2 bases, leaving 11 bases between the germline ends. This TCR derives from a man in his late teens or twenties in good health. Some clones in this sample may be carry-over from other donors' samples. Sequenced input: naive CD8+ T cells from PBMCs. The rearrangement uses TRBV11-2 and TRBJ2-7; D is undetermined. This CDR3 is CASSLDQVVTYEQYF. CDR3 DNA sequence: TGTGCCAGCAGCTTAGATCAAGTAGTTACCTACGAGCAGTACTTC. The full variable domain, in which reference TRBV11-2 and TRBJ2-7 provide the parts outside the CDR3, is EAGVAQSPRYKIIEKRQSVAFWCNPISGHATLYWYQQILGQGPKLLIQFQNNGVVDDSQLPKDRFSAERLKGVDSTLKIQPAKLEDSAVYLCASSLDQVVTYEQYFGPGTRLTVT.